This T cell receptor (beta chain) was sequenced in a study of T cells in localized non-small cell lung cancer. The assay was immunoSEQ multiplex PCR, and TCRdb's table has in-frame clones only and misses some. The sample lists 15,000 or so clones; roughly 80% were seen once. This receptor was identified in a female donor at least 60 years old with stage I squamous cell lung carcinoma. This sample comprised peripheral blood, obtained before any cancer treatment.

CDR3 in DNA: TGCGCCAGCAGCGAATCCGTAGACAGGAACACTGAAGCTTTCTTT. Residues: CASSESVDRNTEAFF. The chain combines TRBV5-1 with TRBJ1-1; possible D gene TRBD1, 5 bases. This CDR3 region has 15 residues. CDR1 and CDR2 (germline): SGHRS, YFSETQ. Trimming removed 4 bases at V and 1 base at J, with 14 bases between.